Listed below are T cell receptor beta chains from one sample, sequenced in a study of T cell changes during pregnancy in multiple sclerosis. The method was immunoSEQ multiplex PCR; TCRdb's version includes in-frame clones alone and lacks a portion of them. The sample includes about 61,000 clones, over 85% of them seen just once. Sample: CD8+ T cells from peripheral blood mononuclear cells, taken in the third trimester of pregnancy. These receptors originate from a female donor with multiple sclerosis, enrolled in a pregnancy study. The CDR3 runs from the conserved cysteine through the conserved F or W. D genes are given only for firm matches. Clone size is not always given. Where it is, it says once, few, many or a class for expanded clones.

clone_size	v_call	j_call	d_call	cdr3_nt	cdr3_aa
-	TRBV27	TRBJ2-7	TRBD2	TGTGCCAGCAGTCTTCTAGCGGGAGCCTACGAGCAGTACTTC	CASSLLAGAYEQYF
-	TRBV27	TRBJ2-1	-	TGTGCCAGCAGTTTAAACCCCACCACATTATTCTTC	CASSLNPTTLFF
-	TRBV28	TRBJ1-2	TRBD1	TGTGCCAGCAGTCCAGGGACAGGGGAATCAGATGGCTACACCTTC	CASSPGTGESDGYTF
-	TRBV5-1	TRBJ2-1	TRBD1	TGCGCCAGCAGCTTTAGTGGGACAGGGCTTTATGAGCAGTTCTTC	CASSFSGTGLYEQFF
-	TRBV19	TRBJ2-1	TRBD2	TGTGCCAGTTCACAAGCGGGAGGTTTCAATGAGCAGTTCTTC	CASSQAGGFNEQFF
-	TRBV7-6	TRBJ1-4	-	TGTGCCAGCAGCTTAAACGAGAGAGTTAATGAAAAACTGTTTTTT	CASSLNERVNEKLFF
few	TRBV13	TRBJ1-1	-	TGTGCCAGCAGCCCCTGGACTACGGCGATGAACACTGAAGCTTTCTTT	CASSPWTTAMNTEAFF
-	TRBV27	TRBJ2-7	-	TGTGCCAGCAGTTTAGCGTCAGGCTACGAGCAGTACTTC	CASSLASGYEQYF
-	TRBV4-2	TRBJ2-7	-	TGTGCCAGCAGCCCGGGATTACTCTACGAGCAGTACTTC	CASSPGLLYEQYF
-	TRBV13	TRBJ1-3	-	TGTGCCAGCAGCCCTGGAAGAAACGTGGGCCCTGGAAACACCATATATTTT	CASSPGRNVGPGNTIYF
-	TRBV15	TRBJ2-4	-	TGTGCCACCAGCAGAGAGCCAGAAAACATTCAGTACTTC	CATSREPENIQYF
-	TRBV9	TRBJ2-2	-	TGTGCCAGCAGCGTCTCCAGCACCGGGGAGCTGTTTTTT	CASSVSSTGELFF
-	TRBV5-1	TRBJ2-7	-	TGCGCCAGCAGCTTGAGAACGGGGAGCTCCTACGAGCAGTACTTC	CASSLRTGSSYEQYF
-	TRBV27	TRBJ2-1	-	TGTGCCAGCAGTCCGGGGGACCCTACCTACAATGAGCAGTTCTTC	CASSPGDPTYNEQFF
once	TRBV9	TRBJ1-2	-	TGTGCCAGCCGGTCAAGGGAGGACTATGGCTACACCTTC	CASRSREDYGYTF
-	TRBV19	TRBJ2-1	TRBD2	TGTGCCAGTAGTATTATCGGACTAGAATTGTTTTTGTTCTTC	CASSIIGLELFLFF
-	TRBV27	TRBJ2-7	-	TGTGCCAGCAGTTTATTAGGGGGTACCGAGCAGTACTTC	CASSLLGGTEQYF
once	TRBV18	TRBJ1-2	TRBD1	TGTGCCAGCTCAACCTTAGACAGGGTCCCTAACTATGGCTACACCTTC	CASSTLDRVPNYGYTF
-	TRBV5-3	TRBJ1-3	TRBD1	TGTGCCAGAAGCTCTTGCCGGGACAGGGTGTGTGGAAACACCATATATTTT	CARSSCRDRVCGNTIYF
few	TRBV19	TRBJ1-1	-	TGTGCCAGTAGTATGGGGCTCAACACTGAAGCTTTCTTT	CASSMGLNTEAFF
-	TRBV15	TRBJ1-1	TRBD1	TGTGCCACCAGTCCCTCGGACAGGGGGGCCACTGAAGCTTTCTTT	CATSPSDRGATEAFF
-	TRBV5-1	TRBJ2-7	-	TGCGCCAGCAGCAAACAGGGCGACGAGCAGTACTTC	CASSKQGDEQYF
-	TRBV11-2	TRBJ2-7	-	TGTGCCAGCAGCTCCAAGATGTCCCGGGACTCCTACGAGCAGTACTTC	CASSSKMSRDSYEQYF